The source of this T cell receptor (beta chain) is a study of shared clonotypes between healthy human individuals. Study-level background: For every donor, three CD4 naive, three CD4 memory, two CD8 naive and one CD8 memory plates were used.

Repertoires were generated with immunoSEQ multiplex PCR, while TCRdb's copy carries only in-frame clones and drops some. The sample shows about 680,000 clones, just over 90% of them seen only once. Study-wide results and caveats: For sorted subsets, rarefaction showed incomplete sequencing despite large depth. All-four-donor shared clonotypes had higher generation probabilities than non-shared clonotypes did.

This CDR3 has 13 amino acids. The ends lost 5 bases at V and 3 bases at J; junction bases unmatched: 4. Germline CDR1 reads MNHEY; CDR2 reads SMNVEV (reference sequence). Naive-designated CD8 cells lacked CD45RO, were positively enriched for CCR7, and omitted terminally differentiated effector memory CD45RA+ cells. Nashville, Tennessee was home to all donors, each a Caucasian adult. This clone showed up just once. The antigen is not known. Input material: naive CD8+ T cells sorted from blood. This receptor was identified in a young man in good health. The chain is built from TRBV27 and TRBJ2-7, with TRBD2 matching 7 bases. Here the CDR3 DNA reads TGTGCCAGCAGTCCGGGACTATTCTACGAGCAGTACTTC. Its protein is CASSPGLFYEQYF.